The 22 T cell receptor beta chains listed next were all sequenced from one sample in a study of OX40 agonist ivuxolimab in advanced cancers. Assay used: immunoSEQ multiplex PCR; TCRdb lists only in-frame clones, some missing. The sample includes tens of thousands of clones, more than 70% seen only once; the top ten take under 3%. Sample: CD4+ or CD8+ T cells sorted from blood, taken in a trial of the OX40 agonist ivuxolimab. All receptors derive from an adult with an advanced solid tumor such as melanoma, head and neck, liver or kidney cancer.

The gene calls are TRBV6-5 and TRBJ2-6, with 7 bases lining up with TRBD2. The junction had 1 base not matched to a gene; V was cut back by 8 bases and J by 3 bases. This CDR3 is built from 13 residues. Germline V CDR1 and CDR2: MNHEY, SVGAGI. CDR3 loop: CASGRDGANVLTF. The CDR3, as DNA: TGTGCCAGCGGGAGGGATGGGGCCAACGTCCTGACTTTC.

The CDR3 here is CASLGGSYNSPLHF. The CDR3, as DNA: TGTGCCAGCCTGGGGGGCTCCTATAATTCACCCCTCCACTTT. The V gene is TRBV28, the J gene TRBJ1-6; possibly TRBD1 for D (5 bases). This CDR3 is built from 14 residues. Germline CDR1 and CDR2: MDHEN and SYDVKM. Trimming took off 8 bases at V and 0 bases at J, with 8 bases between the two ends.

The chain carries TRBV6-5 and TRBJ2-7; D gene ambiguous. The germline V gene has CDR1 MNHEY and CDR2 SVGAGI. The CDR3 is 11 residues long. V lost 6 bases and J lost 2, with 5 bases in between. CDR3 DNA: TGTGCCAGCAGCACGCCCTACGAGCAGTACTTC. Residues: CASSTPYEQYF.

This chain uses TRBV5-8 with TRBJ1-4, with 10 bases fitting TRBD1. J lost 7 bases, V lost 0 bases, and 6 bases had no gene match. The CDR3 consists of 16 residues. The germline V gene encodes CDR1 SGHTS and CDR2 YDEGEE. CDR3 DNA sequence: TGTGCCAGCAGCTTGGGGGCCGGGACAGGGGTTGAAAAACTGTTTTTT. Translating it yields CASSLGAGTGVEKLFF.

The chain carries TRBV13 and TRBJ2-7, with 10 bases lining up with TRBD2. Germline assignment: CDR1 PRHDT and CDR2 FYEKMQ (reference sequence). Unmatched junction bases numbered 10, after V lost 2 bases and J lost 6 bases. The CDR3 has 16 amino acids. The CDR3 spells CASSLQASGSPGEQYF. As DNA, the CDR3 is TGTGCCAGCAGCTTACAGGCTAGCGGGAGCCCTGGCGAGCAGTACTTC.

V usage is TRBV7-9 and J usage is TRBJ1-1, with no clear D. Between the trimmed V and J ends, which lost 5 bases and 1 base, there was a span of 11 bases. Germline-derived CDR1 and CDR2 are SEHNR and FQNEAQ (reference sequence). The CDR3 is 14 amino acids. In DNA form, the CDR3 reads TGTGCCAGCAGCCCACAAACAAGGAACACTGAAGCTTTCTTT. Translating gives CASSPQTRNTEAFF.

This sequence joins TRBV4-1 and TRBJ2-7; a weak D match, TRBD2 (5 bases). The CDR3 totals 15 residues. Germline CDR1 is MGHRA and CDR2 is YSYEKL. The ends were cut back, 4 bases at V and 2 bases at J, with 15 bases in the middle. The chain's CDR3 is CASSLGLLSAYEQYF. In DNA, the CDR3 is TGCGCCAGCAGCCTCGGACTCCTGAGCGCCTACGAGCAGTACTTC.

The chain joins TRBV12-5 to TRBJ2-1; D gene uncertain. CDR3 size: 11 residues. Germline CDR1 is LGHNT and CDR2 is FRNRAP. V was pared by 5 bases and J by 9 bases, with 8 bases between. CDR3 coding DNA: TGTGCTAGTGGTGGCGGCGGTGAGCAGTTCTTC. It specifies CASGGGGEQFF.

This clone was seen only a few times. The V and J genes are TRBV2 and TRBJ1-5; D is undetermined. The V gene's germline CDR1 is SNHLY and CDR2 FYNNEI. Trimming took off 3 bases at V and 4 bases at J, with 7 bases between the two ends. This CDR3 has 13 amino acids. The CDR3, as DNA: TGTGCCAGCAGTGACCACCCTAATCAGCCCCAGCATTTT. Translation gives CASSDHPNQPQHF.

The CDR3, as DNA: TGTGCCAGCAGCGGGACCCCGCCCGGGGAGCTGTTTTTT. Residues: CASSGTPPGELFF. This rearrangement joins TRBV9 to TRBJ2-2; D unresolved. V lost 3 bases and J 6 bases, leaving 9 bases between the germline ends. This CDR3 comprises 13 residues. Germline V gives CDR1 SGDLS, CDR2 YYNGEE.

The chain uses TRBV25-1 and TRBJ1-6; a possible D gene is TRBD1 (6 bases). From germline, CDR1 is MGHDK and CDR2 SYGVNS. This CDR3 is 14 amino acids long. Trimming cost V 6 bases and J 3 bases, with 9 bases left between them. The CDR3 region has the DNA TGTGCCAGCAGCCCGACAGGCTATAATTCACCCCTCCACTTT. It is translated as CASSPTGYNSPLHF.

This rearrangement joins TRBV6-1 to TRBJ2-5; TRBD2 aligns across 14 bases. The junction had 11 bases not matched to a gene; V was cut back by 4 bases and J by 4 bases. This CDR3 has 18 residues. From germline, CDR1 is MNHNS and CDR2 SASEGT. CDR3 amino acids: CASSGLAGGTRRRETQYF. The CDR3 bases are TGTGCCAGCAGTGGACTAGCGGGAGGGACCCGCAGGCGAGAGACCCAGTACTTC.

The sample holds a few counts of this clone. This chain joins TRBV4-1 and TRBJ1-2; no clear D gene. CDR3 length: 15 residues. V was trimmed by 0 bases and J by 1 base, leaving 9 bases between them. Per the germline V gene, CDR1 is MGHRA and CDR2 is YSYEKL. The CDR3 sequence is CASSQEITVNYGYTF. Written as DNA, the CDR3 is TGCGCCAGCAGCCAAGAAATTACAGTTAACTATGGCTACACCTTC.

This chain uses TRBV21-1 with TRBJ2-7; TRBD1 is the table's D call and was not checked against the DNA. TRBV21-1 is a documented pseudogene. This CDR3 has 16 residues. Here the CDR3 DNA reads TGTGCCAGCAGCAAATCTGGGGACAGCAGCTCCTACGAGCAGTACTTC. Its translation is CASSKSGDSSSYEQYF.

V and J are TRBV6-6 and TRBJ1-5; D gene uncertain. The CDR3 sequence is 14 residues long. Trimming shortened V by 0 bases and J by 7 bases, and 10 bases separated the two germline ends. CDR1 and CDR2 from the germline V gene are MNHNY and SVGAGI (reference sequence). The CDR3 nucleotides read TGTGCCAGCAGTTACTCGAATTGGTACCAGCCCCAGCATTTT. Encoded protein: CASSYSNWYQPQHF.

This clone was recorded only once. The V gene is TRBV21-1, the J gene TRBJ2-7. TRBV21-1 is classified as a pseudogene. This CDR3 spans 14 amino acids. CDR3 sequence reads: CASSTNFTSYEQYF. CDR3 coding DNA: TGTGCCAGCAGCACCAATTTCACCTCCTACGAGCAGTACTTC.

The chain combines TRBV4-2 with TRBJ2-2; D gene unclear. V lost 0 bases and J 4 bases, leaving 12 bases between the germline ends. Germline CDR1 LGHNA, CDR2 YNFKEQ. The CDR3 covers 16 residues. CDR3 loop: CASSQDGAYVTGELFF. CDR3 DNA sequence: TGTGCCAGCAGCCAAGATGGTGCATATGTCACCGGGGAGCTGTTTTTT.

The chain links TRBV19 to TRBJ2-1; TRBD2 might be the D (6 bases). V was pared by 3 bases and J by 4 bases, with 13 bases between. Germline V gene lookup returns CDR1 LNHDA and CDR2 SQIVND (reference sequence). This CDR3 region has 15 residues. The CDR3 loop is CASSMGGLSYNEQFF. In DNA form, the CDR3 reads TGTGCCAGTAGTATGGGGGGACTGTCATACAATGAGCAGTTCTTC.

This clone was detected once. The chain links TRBV28 to TRBJ2-7, with D tentatively TRBD2 (5 bases). This CDR3 spans 14 amino acids. Trimming removed 5 bases from V and 2 bases from J, with 13 bases in between. The germline V gene encodes CDR1 MDHEN and CDR2 SYDVKM. The CDR3 region has the DNA TGTGCCAGCAGTCACCCCACTAGACCCTACGAGCAGTACTTC. Its translation is CASSHPTRPYEQYF.

The V and J genes are TRBV7-6 and TRBJ2-3, with TRBD1 matching 8 bases. The CDR3 consists of 15 residues. With V trimmed by 5 bases and J by 4 bases, 8 bases remained unmatched. Germline V lookup: CDR1 SGHVS, CDR2 FNYEAQ. CDR3 residues: CASSRGTGRSDTQYF. In DNA form, the CDR3 reads TGTGCCAGCAGCCGAGGGACAGGCCGATCAGATACGCAGTATTTT.

The rearrangement uses TRBV28 and TRBJ2-7, with D perhaps matching TRBD2 (5 bases). Germline CDR1 is MDHEN and CDR2 is SYDVKM. The CDR3 has 13 residues. The V gene lost 8 bases and the J gene lost 6 bases, with 17 bases spanning the gap. Written as DNA, the CDR3 is TGTGCCAGCCGTCCGGCCCCCGAGGGCGAGCAGTACTTC. Its translation is CASRPAPEGEQYF.

J is TRBJ2-1 and V is TRBV19, with 7 bases that match TRBD2. Germline V CDR1 and CDR2: LNHDA, SQIVND (reference sequence). This CDR3 has 18 residues. The junction had 10 bases not matched to a gene; V was cut back by 2 bases and J by 0 bases. The DNA of the CDR3 is TGTGCCAGTAGTATATCCCACCATGGCGGGAGCTCCTACAATGAGCAGTTCTTC. Its protein product is CASSISHHGGSSYNEQFF. The complete variable domain, with remaining parts taken from reference TRBV19 and TRBJ2-1, reads DGGITQSPKYLFRKEGQNVTLSCEQNLNHDAMYWYRQDPGQGLRLIYYSQIVNDFQKGDIAEGYSVSREKKESFPLTVTSAQKNPTAFYLCASSISHHGGSSYNEQFFGPGTRLTVL.